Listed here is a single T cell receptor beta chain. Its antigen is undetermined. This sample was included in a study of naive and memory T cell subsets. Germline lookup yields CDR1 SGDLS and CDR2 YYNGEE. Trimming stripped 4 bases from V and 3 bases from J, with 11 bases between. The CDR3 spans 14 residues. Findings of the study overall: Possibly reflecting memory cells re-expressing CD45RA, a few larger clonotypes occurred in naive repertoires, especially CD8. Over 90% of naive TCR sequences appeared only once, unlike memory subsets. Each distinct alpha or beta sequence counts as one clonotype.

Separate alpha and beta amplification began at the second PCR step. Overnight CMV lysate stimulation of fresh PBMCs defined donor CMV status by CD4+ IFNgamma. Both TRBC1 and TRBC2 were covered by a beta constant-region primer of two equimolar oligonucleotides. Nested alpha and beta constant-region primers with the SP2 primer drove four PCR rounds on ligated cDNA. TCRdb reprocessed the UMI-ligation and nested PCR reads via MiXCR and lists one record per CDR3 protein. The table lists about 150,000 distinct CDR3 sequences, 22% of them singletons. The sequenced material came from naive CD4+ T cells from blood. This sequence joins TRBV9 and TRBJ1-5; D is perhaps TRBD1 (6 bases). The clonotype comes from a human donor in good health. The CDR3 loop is CASSSTGNNQPQHF. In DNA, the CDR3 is TGTGCCAGCAGCTCGACAGGAAACAATCAGCCCCAGCATTTT. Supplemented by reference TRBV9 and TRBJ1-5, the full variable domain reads DSGVTQTPKHLITATGQRVTLRCSPRSGDLSVYWYQQSLDQGLQFLIQYYNGEERAKGNILERFSAQQFPDLHSELNLSSLELGDSALYFCASSSTGNNQPQHFGDGTRLSIL.